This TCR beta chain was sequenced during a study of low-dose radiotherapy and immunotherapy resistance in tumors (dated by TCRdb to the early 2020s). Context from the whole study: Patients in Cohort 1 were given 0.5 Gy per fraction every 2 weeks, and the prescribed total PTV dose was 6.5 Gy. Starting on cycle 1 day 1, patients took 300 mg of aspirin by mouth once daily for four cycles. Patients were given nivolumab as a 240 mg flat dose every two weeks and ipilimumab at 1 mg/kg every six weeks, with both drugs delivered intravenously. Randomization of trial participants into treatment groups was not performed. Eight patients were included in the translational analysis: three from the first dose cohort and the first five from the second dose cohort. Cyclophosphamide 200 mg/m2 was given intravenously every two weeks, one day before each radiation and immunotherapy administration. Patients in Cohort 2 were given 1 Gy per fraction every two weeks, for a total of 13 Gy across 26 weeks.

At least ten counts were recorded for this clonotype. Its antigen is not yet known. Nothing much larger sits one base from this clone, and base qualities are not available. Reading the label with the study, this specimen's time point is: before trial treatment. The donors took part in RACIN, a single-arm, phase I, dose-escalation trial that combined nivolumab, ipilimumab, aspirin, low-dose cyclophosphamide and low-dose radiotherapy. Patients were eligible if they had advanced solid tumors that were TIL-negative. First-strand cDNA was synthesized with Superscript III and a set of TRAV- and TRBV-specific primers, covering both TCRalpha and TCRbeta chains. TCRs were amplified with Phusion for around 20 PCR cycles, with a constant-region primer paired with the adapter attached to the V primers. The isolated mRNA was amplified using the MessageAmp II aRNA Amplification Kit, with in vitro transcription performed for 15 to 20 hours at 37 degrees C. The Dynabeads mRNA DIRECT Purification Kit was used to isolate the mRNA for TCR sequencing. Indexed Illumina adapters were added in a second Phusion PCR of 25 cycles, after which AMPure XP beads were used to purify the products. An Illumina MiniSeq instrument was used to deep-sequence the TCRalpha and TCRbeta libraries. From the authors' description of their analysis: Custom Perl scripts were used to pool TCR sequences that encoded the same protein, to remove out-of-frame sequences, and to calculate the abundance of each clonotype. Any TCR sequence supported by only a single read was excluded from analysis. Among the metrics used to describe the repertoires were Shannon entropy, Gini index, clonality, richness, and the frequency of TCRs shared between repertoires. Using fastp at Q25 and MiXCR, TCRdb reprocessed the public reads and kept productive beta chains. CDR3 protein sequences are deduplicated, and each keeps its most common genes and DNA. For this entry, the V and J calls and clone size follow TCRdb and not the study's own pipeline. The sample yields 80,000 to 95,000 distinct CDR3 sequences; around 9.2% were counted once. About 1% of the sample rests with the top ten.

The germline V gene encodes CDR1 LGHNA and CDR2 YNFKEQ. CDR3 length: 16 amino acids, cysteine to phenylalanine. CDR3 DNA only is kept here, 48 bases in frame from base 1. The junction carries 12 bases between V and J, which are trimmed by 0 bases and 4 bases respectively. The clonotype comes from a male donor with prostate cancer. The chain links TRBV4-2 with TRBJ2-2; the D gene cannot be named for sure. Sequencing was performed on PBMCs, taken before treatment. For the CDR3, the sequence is CASSQDPMASTGELFF. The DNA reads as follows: TGTGCCAGCAGCCAAGATCCAATGGCCAGCACCGGGGAGCTGTTTTTT.